The rows below give T cell receptor beta chains drawn from one sample of a study of cytomegalovirus exposure and HLA in healthy donors. Clones were sequenced by immunoSEQ multiplex PCR, and TCRdb holds only the in-frame ones, with some missing. The table records 95,000 to 110,000 clones, almost 80% of them present only once. Material for sequencing was PBMCs. Every receptor here comes from a man in his fifties or sixties in good health and CMV-seropositive. Both conserved end residues are part of each CDR3. A D gene is named only where the DNA matches it firmly. A clone size is listed for some rows: how often the clone was seen (once, few, many), or a class if it is expanded.

abundance	j_gene	v_gene	d_gene	CDR3aa	CDR3nt
few	TRBJ1-4	TRBV28	-	CASSLSTASNEKLFF	TGTGCCAGCAGTTTAAGTACAGCCTCTAATGAAAAACTGTTTTTT
-	TRBJ1-5	TRBV7-8	-	CASSSDGGVSNQPQHF	TGTGCCAGCAGCTCTGATGGGGGGGTGAGCAATCAGCCCCAGCATTTT
-	TRBJ2-7	TRBV30	TRBD2	CAWRRVPRGRFYEQYF	TGTGCCTGGCGGCGGGTCCCGCGCGGGAGGTTCTACGAGCAGTACTTC
-	TRBJ1-1	TRBV5-5	-	CASSLTRQPNTEAFF	TGTGCCAGCAGCTTGACTCGACAGCCAAACACTGAAGCTTTCTTT
-	TRBJ2-2	TRBV9	TRBD2	CASSVQPSGNTGELFF	TGTGCCAGCAGCGTACAACCTAGCGGGAACACCGGGGAGCTGTTTTTT
once	TRBJ1-6	TRBV28	TRBD1	CASSFNRGLYNSPLHF	TGTGCCAGCAGTTTTAACAGGGGTCTCTATAATTCACCCCTCCACTTT
-	TRBJ2-1	TRBV6-5	-	CASSYRNEQFF	TGTGCCAGCAGTTATCGCAATGAGCAGTTCTTC
-	TRBJ2-3	TRBV6-4	TRBD2	CASSPLAGSTDTQYF	TGTGCCAGCAGCCCCCTAGCGGGGTCCACAGATACGCAGTATTTT
-	TRBJ2-3	TRBV28	-	CAVTGLSTDTQYF	TGTGCCGTCACGGGACTGAGCACAGATACGCAGTATTTT
-	TRBJ2-2	TRBV7-2	-	CASSGPGNTGELFF	TGTGCCAGCAGCGGACCGGGAAACACCGGGGAGCTGTTTTTT
-	TRBJ2-3	TRBV29-1	TRBD1	CSVEGGGEGQGFPDTQYF	TGCAGCGTTGAAGGTGGGGGTGAGGGACAGGGATTCCCAGATACGCAGTATTTT
-	TRBJ1-2	TRBV11-2	-	CASSPGGGAHGYTF	TGTGCCAGCAGCCCCGGGGGAGGGGCGCATGGCTACACCTTC
-	TRBJ2-7	TRBV28	TRBD1	CASQSGGPANEQYF	TGTGCCAGCCAATCAGGGGGTCCAGCGAACGAGCAGTACTTC
few	TRBJ1-4	TRBV25-1	-	CASSEAGSSGEKLFF	TGTGCCAGCAGTGAAGCCGGCTCCTCGGGTGAAAAACTGTTTTTT
-	TRBJ2-7	TRBV6-5	TRBD1	CASRDRGYEQYF	TGTGCCAGCCGGGACAGGGGTTACGAGCAGTACTTC
-	TRBJ2-6	TRBV9	-	CASSPLGGTGANVLTF	TGTGCCAGCAGCCCCCTTGGAGGAACTGGGGCCAACGTCCTGACTTTC
-	TRBJ1-1	TRBV7-6	-	CASSSRGGQEAFF	TGTGCCAGCAGCTCCCGTGGTGGGCAGGAAGCTTTCTTT
-	TRBJ2-2	TRBV28	TRBD1	CASSTQGAGAGELFF	TGTGCCAGCAGTACCCAGGGGGCTGGCGCCGGGGAGCTGTTTTTT
once	TRBJ2-1	TRBV28	-	CASSPPGTHNEQFF	TGTGCCAGCAGCCCCCCCGGGACTCACAATGAGCAGTTCTTC
-	TRBJ2-7	TRBV19	TRBD1	CASSPQGVLGEQYF	TGTGCCAGTAGTCCCCAGGGGGTCCTAGGCGAGCAGTACTTC
-	TRBJ2-7	TRBV6-1	-	CASDEEAISYEQYF	TGTGCCAGCGACGAAGAGGCGATATCCTACGAGCAGTACTTC
-	TRBJ2-7	TRBV28	-	CASSSPGGGTYEQYF	TGTGCCAGCAGTTCGCCGGGAGGGGGCACCTACGAGCAGTACTTC
-	TRBJ2-1	TRBV18	TRBD1	CASSPPIGTGMRGEQFF	TGTGCCAGCTCACCACCGATTGGGACAGGGATGCGGGGTGAGCAGTTCTTC
once	TRBJ2-2	TRBV7-3	TRBD2	CASSSAPGLAGTGELFF	TGTGCCAGCAGCTCGGCCCCCGGACTAGCGGGAACCGGGGAGCTGTTTTTT
-	TRBJ2-3	TRBV5-1	TRBD2	CASSPGLVASTDTQYF	TGCGCCAGCAGCCCGGGACTAGTTGCTAGCACAGATACGCAGTATTTT
-	TRBJ1-2	TRBV18	TRBD1	CASSPSRGDGYTF	TGTGCCAGCTCACCAAGCAGGGGGGATGGCTACACCTTC
-	TRBJ2-5	TRBV2	-	CASIITGWETQYF	TGTGCCAGCATCATCACAGGGTGGGAGACCCAGTACTTC
-	TRBJ2-2	TRBV11-3	TRBD2	CASSLGSGSGATGELFF	TGTGCCAGCAGCTTAGGGAGCGGTAGCGGGGCCACCGGGGAGCTGTTTTTT
-	TRBJ2-7	TRBV6-6	TRBD1	CASSYGQGLVSYEQYF	TGTGCCAGCAGTTACGGACAGGGTTTAGTCTCCTACGAGCAGTACTTC
-	TRBJ2-7	TRBV28	TRBD2	CASNPAGDSYEQYF	TGTGCCAGCAACCCAGCGGGAGACTCCTACGAGCAGTACTTC
-	TRBJ2-2	TRBV5-1	-	CASSPPRGQTTGELFF	TGCGCCAGCAGCCCCCCCAGGGGTCAGACCACCGGGGAGCTGTTTTTT
-	TRBJ2-3	TRBV5-4	TRBD2	CASSLGLAGGSDTQYF	TGTGCCAGCAGCTTAGGACTAGCGGGAGGGTCAGATACGCAGTATTTT
-	TRBJ2-5	TRBV11-2	-	CASSPRPTQAGETQYF	TGTGCCAGCAGCCCGAGACCCACCCAGGCGGGGGAGACCCAGTACTTC
-	TRBJ2-7	TRBV19	TRBD2	CASSITSGSRNSYEQYF	TGTGCCAGTAGTATTACTAGCGGGAGCCGTAACTCCTACGAGCAGTACTTC
-	TRBJ2-7	TRBV6-1	TRBD1	CASSDKDRVAVEQYF	TGTGCCAGCAGTGACAAGGACAGGGTGGCCGTCGAGCAGTACTTC